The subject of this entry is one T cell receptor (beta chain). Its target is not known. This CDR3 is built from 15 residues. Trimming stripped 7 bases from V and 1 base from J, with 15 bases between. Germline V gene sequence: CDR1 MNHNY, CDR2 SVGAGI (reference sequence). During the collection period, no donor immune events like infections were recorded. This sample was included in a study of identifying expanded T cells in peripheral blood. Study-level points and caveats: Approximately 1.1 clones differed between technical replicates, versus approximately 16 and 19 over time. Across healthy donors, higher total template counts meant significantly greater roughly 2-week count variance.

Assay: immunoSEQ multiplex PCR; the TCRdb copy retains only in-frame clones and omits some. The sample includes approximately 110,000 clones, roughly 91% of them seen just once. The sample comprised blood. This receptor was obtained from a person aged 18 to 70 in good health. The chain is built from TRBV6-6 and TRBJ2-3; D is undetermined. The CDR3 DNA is TGTGCCAGCATCCAGAGGACCCGGGGCACAGATACGCAGTATTTT. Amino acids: CASIQRTRGTDTQYF.